Presented here are 5 T cell receptor beta chains from one specimen sequenced in a study of T cells after yellow fever vaccination. TCRdb reanalysed the 5' RACE reads using MiXCR and keeps one entry per CDR3 protein. The profile shows about 300,000 distinct CDR3 sequences, 8.5% to 10% of them singletons. Sequencing was performed on CD4+ T cells sorted from PBMCs, taken 5 days after the yellow fever booster vaccination. The receptors were gathered from a man aged 18-30 years who received the YFV17D yellow fever vaccine.

This chain connects TRBV4-3 to TRBJ2-3, with 7 nucleotides matching TRBD1. The V gene end was trimmed by 0 bases and the J gene end by 6 bases; junction bases not matched to a gene: 9. This CDR3 contains 16 residues. The germline gives CDR1 LGHNA, CDR2 YSLEER. CDR3 residues: CASSQDHETGLDTQYF. CDR3 bases: TGCGCCAGCAGCCAAGATCATGAGACAGGGTTGGATACGCAGTATTTT.

This clonotype turned up a few times. The gene calls are TRBV2 and TRBJ2-2; 11 bases agree with TRBD2. Germline CDR1 and CDR2: SNHLY and FYNNEI. The trim removed 6 bases at V and 1 base at J, leaving 1 base unmatched. This CDR3 comprises 15 residues. CDR3: CASRGLAGNTGELFF. CDR3 coding DNA: TGTGCCAGCAGAGGACTAGCGGGGAACACCGGGGAGCTGTTTTTT.

The chain has TRBV3-1 and TRBJ2-2; 10 nucleotides line up with TRBD1. The CDR3 spans 18 residues. The ends lost 7 bases at V and 2 bases at J; junction bases unmatched: 13. Germline V lookup: CDR1 LGHDT, CDR2 YNNKEL (reference sequence). The chain's CDR3 is CASTDTPGTGDNTGELFF. For the CDR3, the DNA is TGTGCCAGCACCGATACCCCCGGGACAGGGGATAACACCGGGGAGCTGTTTTTT.

This clonotype was picked up many times. The rearrangement links TRBV7-9 to TRBJ1-1, with D unclear. Germline loops: CDR1 SEHNR, CDR2 FQNEAQ (reference sequence). The CDR3 consists of 12 residues. Trimming pared 3 bases from V and 2 bases from J, leaving 4 bases between. CDR3 region: CASSFDNTEAFF. CDR3 nucleotide sequence: TGTGCCAGCAGCTTCGACAACACTGAAGCTTTCTTT.

This clonotype has at least ten counts. V and J are TRBV14 and TRBJ1-6; 7 nucleotides line up with TRBD1. CDR3 length: 15 amino acids. J lost 8 bases, V lost 2 bases, and 6 bases had no gene match. Germline V gives CDR1 SGHDN, CDR2 FVKESK. The CDR3 DNA follows: TGTGCCAGCAGCCAATACAGGGGCGGAGATTCACCCCTCCACTTT. Protein: CASSQYRGGDSPLHF.